This TCR beta chain was obtained from a study of shared clonotypes between healthy human individuals. Study-wide context: The plates for each donor numbered three CD4 naive, three CD4 memory, two CD8 naive and one CD8 memory.

TCRdb's table, derived via immunoSEQ multiplex PCR, lists solely in-frame clones and lacks some. The repertoire holds approximately 350,000 clones, with around 96% as singletons. Each CD8 memory set brought CD45RO+ cells together with CCR7-negative CD45RA+ TemRA cells. In germline, CDR1 is MNHEY, CDR2 SMNVEV (reference sequence). This CDR3 is 12 amino acids long. Trimming shortened V by 5 bases and J by 4 bases, and 7 bases separated the two germline ends. Study-wide results and limits: In the sorted subsets, rarefaction showed sequencing was incomplete despite large depth.

Comments on this clone: Its antigen is unknown.

The chain is built from TRBV27 and TRBJ2-3; TRBD1 is a possible D gene (5 bases). What was sequenced was memory CD8+ T cells sorted from blood. This sample's subset: CD45RO+ cells pooled with CCR7-negative TemRA cells. The TCR sequence derives from a man in his thirties or forties in good health. The CDR3 sequence: CASSRTPDTQYF. CDR3 sequence (DNA): TGTGCCAGCAGTCGGACACCAGATACGCAGTATTTT.